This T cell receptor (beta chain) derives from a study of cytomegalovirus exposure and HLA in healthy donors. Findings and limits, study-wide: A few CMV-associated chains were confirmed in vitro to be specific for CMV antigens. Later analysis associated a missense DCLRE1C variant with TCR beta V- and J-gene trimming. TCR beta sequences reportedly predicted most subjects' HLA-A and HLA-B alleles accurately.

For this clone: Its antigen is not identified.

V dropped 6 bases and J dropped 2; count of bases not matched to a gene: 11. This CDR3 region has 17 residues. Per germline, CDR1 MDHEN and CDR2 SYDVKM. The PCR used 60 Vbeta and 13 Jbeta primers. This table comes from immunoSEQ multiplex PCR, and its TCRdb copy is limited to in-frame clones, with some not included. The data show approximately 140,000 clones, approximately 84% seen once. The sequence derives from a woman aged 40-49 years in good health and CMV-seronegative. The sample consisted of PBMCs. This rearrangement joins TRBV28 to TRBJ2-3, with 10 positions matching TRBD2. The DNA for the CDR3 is TGTGCCAGCAGCCACTCCTTCCTAGCGGGAGACACAGATACGCAGTATTTT. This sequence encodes CASSHSFLAGDTDTQYF.